The sequence of this T cell receptor beta chain was determined in a study of molecular identifiers for immune sequencing clone quantification. Findings and caveats of the study: In CMV-specific effectors, clones above 20 copies held over 99% of molecules; naive, under 1%.

In this sample, this clonotype turned up a few times. Its antigen is not identified. RNA fractions of 10%, 30% or 50% and about 18,000 to 1,000,000 sorted cells were the source of naive CD8 libraries. Researchers sorted naive CD8 T cells as cells that were CD8+CD4-CCR7+CD45RA+. TCRdb reprocessed the PCR reads via MiXCR and lists one record per CDR3 protein. The data show about 630,000 distinct CDR3 sequences, about 25% seen once. The CDR3 spans 16 residues. CDR1 and CDR2 from the germline V gene are SGDLS and YYNGEE. With 0 bases removed from V and 3 bases from J, the gap between germline ends came to 15 bases.

The sequence came from a human donor in good health. Some libraries in this study had Jurkat cell RNA spiked in. Input material: naive CD8+ T cells from blood, with Jurkat cell RNA spiked in. Sample subset: FACS-sorted CD8+CD4-CCR7+CD45RA+ naive T cells. V usage is TRBV9 and J usage is TRBJ2-5, with D possibly matching TRBD1 (6 bases). The CDR3 is CASSVGGHGAKETQYF. Written as DNA, the CDR3 is TGTGCCAGCAGCGTAGGGGGGCACGGGGCCAAAGAGACCCAGTACTTC.